This entry lists 29 T cell receptor beta chains sequenced from one sample in a study of glioma-infiltrating T cells. TCR alpha and beta CDR3 regions were amplified from RNA using iRepertoire nested multiplex PCR. TCRdb ran MiXCR on the multiplex PCR reads and lists one entry per CDR3 protein. This sample carries 100,000 to 150,000 distinct CDR3 sequences, roughly 25% of them seen once, and the ten largest clones take 13% to 15%. Sequencing used glioma tissue, nonneoplastic brain tissue, or PBMCs (not recorded which). These receptors all come from a human donor with low-grade glioma or glioblastoma, undergoing nonglioma brain surgery, or in good health (not recorded which).

The chain combines TRBV3-1 with TRBJ2-7, with 7 positions matching TRBD2. Germline lookup yields CDR1 LGHDT and CDR2 YNNKEL (reference sequence). The CDR3 is made up of 16 amino acids. V lost 1 base, J lost 0 bases, and 6 bases stayed unmatched. The CDR3 reads CASSQGLGGSSYEQYF. CDR3 nucleotide sequence: TGTGCCAGCAGCCAAGGACTGGGGGGGAGCTCCTACGAGCAGTACTTC.

This clonotype has ten or more counts. The J gene is TRBJ2-7, the V gene TRBV7-2; 9 bases are shared with TRBD1. J gave up 4 bases and V 5 bases, and 12 bases lay outside the gene matches. Germline V gene data show CDR1 as SGHTA and CDR2 as FQGNSA. The CDR3 loop spans 16 amino acids. The CDR3 loop reads CASSQRGGQGVYEQYF. In DNA form, the CDR3 reads TGTGCCAGCAGCCAGAGGGGGGGACAGGGTGTTTACGAGCAGTACTTC.

This clonotype appeared many times. DNA for the CDR3: TGCAGTGCTCAACCCAACTCTGGGGCCAACGTCCTGACTTTC. Its protein product is CSAQPNSGANVLTF. The chain links TRBV20-1 to TRBJ2-6, with no clear D. The CDR3 extends over 14 amino acids. Per the germline V gene, CDR1 is DFQATT and CDR2 is SNEGSKA (reference sequence). Trimming stripped 5 bases from V and 0 bases from J, with 8 bases between.

In its sample, this clonotype was seen many times. CDR3 DNA sequence: TGTGCCAGCAGTGACGGGGTCGGAGAAGAGACCCAGTACTTC. Protein product: CASSDGVGEETQYF. V is TRBV6-4 and J is TRBJ2-5; D unresolved. Germline values: CDR1 MRHNA, CDR2 SNTAGT. This CDR3 spans 14 amino acids. Trimming took off 2 bases at V and 3 bases at J, with 10 bases between the two ends.

The table lists this clonotype with many counts. V is TRBV6-1 and J is TRBJ2-3; D gene uncertain. V was cut by 11 bases and J by 4 bases, with 16 bases left in between. Germline V gives CDR1 MNHNS, CDR2 SASEGT. The CDR3 loop spans 13 amino acids. The CDR3 DNA is TGTGCCGCACGCGAGGAAATCCCAGATACGCAGTATTTT. This sequence encodes CAAREEIPDTQYF.

This clonotype was seen repeatedly, ten times or more. This chain joins TRBV28 and TRBJ2-5; TRBD1 matches 8 bases. The CDR3 runs 14 residues. Trimming at V came to 9 bases and at J to 3 bases, leaving 9 bases not matched to a gene. Per the germline V gene, CDR1 is MDHEN and CDR2 is SYDVKM. The CDR3 coding sequence is TGTGCCAGTCGGTCGGGGACAGGAGAAGAGACCCAGTACTTC. It translates to CASRSGTGEETQYF. Combining the CDR3 with reference TRBV28 and TRBJ2-5 gives the whole variable domain DVKVTQSSRYLVKRTGEKVFLECVQDMDHENMFWYRQDPGLGLRLIYFSYDVKMKEKGDIPEGYSVSREKKERFSLILESASTNQTSMYLCASRSGTGEETQYFGPGTRLLVL.

This clonotype was seen ten or more times. This chain connects TRBV20-1 to TRBJ2-7; 9 nucleotides match TRBD2. Trimming at V came to 6 bases and at J to 4 bases, leaving 13 bases not matched to a gene. The CDR3 is 15 amino acids. Germline lookup yields CDR1 DFQATT and CDR2 SNEGSKA (reference sequence). CDR3 protein: CSARTPTSGRYEQYF. CDR3 DNA: TGCAGTGCCAGAACCCCGACTAGCGGAAGATACGAGCAGTACTTC.

With respect to this clonotype: This may arise from a read error, as a much more abundant clone is one base away. V gene TRBV9 combines with J gene TRBJ2-5; the D gene is possibly TRBD2 (6 bases). V lost 2 bases to trimming and J lost 5 bases, with 13 bases between them. Germline-derived CDR1 and CDR2 are SGDLS and YYNGEE. This CDR3 spans 14 amino acids. CDR3: CASSVRDAEETQYF. For the CDR3, the DNA is TGTGCCAGCAGCGTGCGGGACGCGGAGGAGACCCAGTACTTC.

This clonotype was recorded at least ten times. The J gene is TRBJ2-2, the V gene TRBV7-9; a possible D gene is TRBD1 (5 bases). The CDR3 is made up of 14 amino acids. Per germline, CDR1 SEHNR and CDR2 FQNEAQ (reference sequence). Trimming pared 2 bases from V and 1 base from J, leaving 5 bases between. CDR3 DNA sequence: TGTGCCAGCAGCTTAACAGGGAACACCGGGGAGCTGTTTTTT. Its translation: CASSLTGNTGELFF. The full variable domain, with the rest looked up from reference TRBV7-9 and TRBJ2-2, is DTGVSQNPRHKITKRGQNVTFRCDPISEHNRLYWYRQTLGQGPEFLTYFQNEAQLEKSRLLSDRFSAERPKGSFSTLEIQRTEQGDSAMYLCASSLTGNTGELFFGEGSRLTVL.

The CDR3: CASSLTRWEGPYNEQFF. For the CDR3, the DNA is TGTGCCAGCAGCCTCACCCGTTGGGAGGGCCCCTACAATGAGCAGTTCTTC. The J gene is TRBJ2-1, the V gene TRBV4-2; 7 bases fit TRBD2. CDR3 length: 17 amino acids. The germline V gene encodes CDR1 LGHNA and CDR2 YNFKEQ. V lost 4 bases and J lost 2; bases outside the gene matches: 11.

This clonotype was detected many times. This chain links TRBV7-9 with TRBJ2-3; no firm D call. With 5 bases removed from V and 4 bases from J, the gap between germline ends came to 10 bases. Germline CDR1 reads SEHNR; CDR2 reads FQNEAQ (reference sequence). The CDR3 runs 13 residues. CDR3 region: CASSGLRSDTQYF. The CDR3 DNA reads as TGTGCCAGCAGCGGTCTACGGTCAGATACGCAGTATTTT.

The sample holds many counts of this clonotype. The J gene is TRBJ2-7, the V gene TRBV3-1; D is unresolved. The CDR3 covers 16 residues. V lost 0 bases to trimming and J lost 4 bases, with 16 bases between them. CDR1 LGHDT and CDR2 YNNKEL come from the germline V gene (reference sequence). The CDR3 loop is CASSQEYQLSQYEQYF. CDR3 bases: TGTGCCAGCAGCCAAGAATACCAGTTAAGTCAGTACGAGCAGTACTTC.

The chain employs TRBV7-9 and TRBJ2-1; the D gene is possibly TRBD1 (6 bases). In germline, CDR1 is SEHNR, CDR2 FQNEAQ (reference sequence). V was cut by 6 bases and J by 8 bases, with 14 bases left in between. The CDR3 sequence is 13 residues long. The CDR3 nucleotides read TGTGCCAGCAGTCCACAGGGAAAGGATGAGCAGTTCTTC. This sequence encodes CASSPQGKDEQFF. The whole variable domain, filled in from reference TRBV7-9 and TRBJ2-1, reads DTGVSQNPRHKITKRGQNVTFRCDPISEHNRLYWYRQTLGQGPEFLTYFQNEAQLEKSRLLSDRFSAERPKGSFSTLEIQRTEQGDSAMYLCASSPQGKDEQFFGPGTRLTVL.

This clonotype was picked up many times. The chain carries TRBV14 and TRBJ2-7; 8 bases match TRBD1. The CDR3 sequence is 15 residues long. V shed 2 bases and J 3 bases; nucleotides not matched to a gene: 6. Germline CDR1 is SGHDN and CDR2 is FVKESK. The CDR3 DNA is TGTGCCAGCAGCCAAAGGACAGGGAACGACTACGAGCAGTACTTC. As protein: CASSQRTGNDYEQYF.

This clonotype was recorded once. A much larger clone differs by one base, so this may be a read error. The rearrangement links TRBV3-1 to TRBJ1-2; D is perhaps TRBD1 (5 bases). CDR1 and CDR2 (germline): LGHDT, YNNKEL (reference sequence). The CDR3 has 14 residues. The CDR3 bases are TGTGCCAGCAGCCAAGACGGGGGTAACTATGACTACACCTTC. Its protein product is CASSQDGGNYDYTF.

As for this clonotype: A much more abundant neighbour one base away suggests this may be a read error. V usage is TRBV7-2 and J usage is TRBJ2-5; 10 bases line up with TRBD2. The CDR3 runs 16 residues. The V gene end was trimmed by 5 bases and the J gene end by 4 bases; junction bases not matched to a gene: 10. The germline CDR1 and CDR2 sequences are SGHTA and FQGNSA. The CDR3 nucleotides are TGTGCCAGCAGCCCAAGGACTAGCGGAGTGGTAGAGACCCAGTACTTC. Protein: CASSPRTSGVVETQYF.

As to this clonotype: One base away lies a much larger clone, so this may be a sequencing read error. The chain recombines TRBV19 with TRBJ2-3; a possible D gene is TRBD2 (6 bases). The CDR3 has 16 amino acids. Germline V gives CDR1 LNHDA, CDR2 SQIVND (reference sequence). CDR3 coding DNA: TGTTCCAGTAGTATTGTGGGCGGGATTGGGACAGATACGCAGTATTTT. It is translated as CSSSIVGGIGTDTQYF.

The count of this clonotype is one. V and J are TRBV14 and TRBJ2-3; 11 bases are a match to TRBD1. Germline V gives CDR1 SGHDN, CDR2 FVKESK. The ends lost 0 bases at V and 4 bases at J; junction bases unmatched: 15. The CDR3 extends over 20 amino acids. The CDR3 loop reads CASSQERTGGQDLQPDTQYF. As DNA, the CDR3 is TGTGCCAGCAGCCAAGAAAGGACAGGGGGCCAGGACCTTCAACCAGATACGCAGTATTTT. The full variable domain, completed using reference TRBV14 and TRBJ2-3, is EAGVTQFPSHSVIEKGQTVTLRCDPISGHDNLYWYRRVMGKEIKFLLHFVKESKQDESGMPNNRFLAERTGGTYSTLKVQPAELEDSGVYFCASSQERTGGQDLQPDTQYFGPGTRLTVL.

Ten or more counts support this clonotype. The rearrangement links TRBV7-2 to TRBJ2-5; unclear D gene. V shed 5 bases and J shed 2 bases, with 9 bases lying between them. CDR3 length: 13 amino acids. The V gene's germline CDR1 is SGHTA and CDR2 FQGNSA. The DNA for the CDR3 is TGTGCCAGCAGCCTCGGCCCGCAAGAGACCCAGTACTTC. Its translation: CASSLGPQETQYF.

This clonotype came up many times. The genes are TRBV2 and TRBJ1-5; D gene ambiguous. This CDR3 region has 12 residues. V was pared by 6 bases and J by 6 bases, with 9 bases between. The germline V gene encodes CDR1 SNHLY and CDR2 FYNNEI. The CDR3 sequence is CASSAQSQPQHF. CDR3 nucleotides: TGTGCCAGCAGCGCCCAGAGTCAGCCCCAGCATTTT.

This clonotype was recorded many times. The chain recombines TRBV6-6 with TRBJ1-3; tentative D call: TRBD1 (5 bases). The V and J ends lost 3 bases and 1 base respectively, with 10 bases between them. Germline lookup yields CDR1 MNHNY and CDR2 SVGAGI (reference sequence). This CDR3 spans 15 amino acids. The DNA for the CDR3 is TGTGCCAGCAGTTATTCGACAGAATCTGGAAACACCATATATTTT. Amino acids: CASSYSTESGNTIYF.

Comments on this clonotype: A read error is possible here, since a much larger clone lies one base away. This chain joins TRBV5-4 and TRBJ2-5; the match to TRBD2 covers 9 bases. The CDR3 is 16 residues long. V lost 4 bases and J lost 2; bases outside the gene matches: 9. Germline lookup yields CDR1 SGHNT and CDR2 YYREEE (reference sequence). Here the CDR3 reads CASSGTGTSTQETQYF. Here the CDR3 DNA reads TGTGCCAGCAGCGGAACCGGGACTAGCACTCAAGAGACCCAGTACTTC.

This clonotype has at least ten counts. The chain has TRBV24-1 and TRBJ2-3, with 8 bases fitting TRBD1. Germline assignment: CDR1 KGHDR and CDR2 SFDVKD. The CDR3 runs 16 residues. The V and J ends lost 6 bases and 1 base, in that order; junction bases with no gene match: 8. The CDR3 DNA sequence: TGTGCCACCAGTAAGGGGACAGGCGGAGGCACAGATACGCAGTATTTT. It translates to CATSKGTGGGTDTQYF.

The V and J genes are TRBV5-1 and TRBJ2-5; D not certain. CDR1 and CDR2 (germline): SGHRS, YFSETQ. V lost 5 bases to trimming and J lost 11 bases, with 22 bases between them. This CDR3 is built from 14 residues. The CDR3 nucleotides read TGCGCCAGCAGAAGGGTAGTTGGCACAGATGCGCAGTACTTC. Residues: CASRRVVGTDAQYF.

This clonotype was recorded many times. The chain employs TRBV28 and TRBJ2-7; tentative D call: TRBD1 (6 bases). Trimming left V 5 bases short and J 3 bases short, with 14 bases between. Per germline, CDR1 MDHEN and CDR2 SYDVKM. The length of the CDR3 is 14 residues. The CDR3 coding sequence is TGTGCCAGCAGTCCAGGACAGAGCATCTACGAGCAGTACTTC. Its protein is CASSPGQSIYEQYF.

The sample holds a few counts of this clonotype. The chain is built from TRBV29-1 and TRBJ2-1, with 7 nucleotides matching TRBD2. Germline CDR1 is SQVTM and CDR2 is ANQGSEA. V was pared by 3 bases and J by 10 bases, with 6 bases of the junction left unmatched. The CDR3 totals 12 residues. The CDR3 nucleotides read TGCAGCGTTGAGGGTCTAGCGGACGAGCAGTTCTTC. Residues: CSVEGLADEQFF.

About this clonotype itself: The junction differs from germline at one of its ends, possibly a read error. The chain employs TRBV20-1 and TRBJ1-2, with no clear D. The CDR3 has 10 amino acids. Germline-derived CDR1 and CDR2 are DFQATT and SNEGSKA (reference sequence). This CDR3 is CGAWSYGYTF. DNA for the CDR3: TGCGGTGCTTGGAGCTATGGCTACACCTTC.

The V gene is TRBV30, the J gene TRBJ1-6; D uncertain. V was pared by 0 bases and J by 7 bases, with 7 bases between. The germline gives CDR1 GTSNPN, CDR2 SVGIG (reference sequence). The CDR3 runs 13 residues. The CDR3 loop reads CAWSVTYNSPLHF. The CDR3 DNA sequence: TGTGCCTGGAGTGTAACTTACAATTCACCCCTCCACTTT.

At least ten counts were recorded for this clonotype. The CDR3 protein is CASSPPGSRNTEAFF. As DNA, the CDR3 is TGTGCCAGCAGCCCCCCGGGGTCCAGGAACACTGAAGCTTTCTTT. V and J are TRBV13 and TRBJ1-1; D is unclear. Germline CDR1 PRHDT, CDR2 FYEKMQ (reference sequence). V lost 5 bases and J 1 base, leaving 14 bases between the germline ends. There are 15 residues in the CDR3.